The T cell receptor (beta chain) under discussion was sequenced for a study of control samples from healthy donors and cancer patients. After removal of 3 bases from V and 4 bases from J, the junction contained 6 bases not matched to a gene. The CDR3 extends over 15 amino acids. The germline CDR1 and CDR2 sequences are DFQATT and SNEGSKA (reference sequence). Only in-frame clones appear in the TCRdb table, and some are missing; sequencing was by immunoSEQ multiplex PCR. The sample lists about 140,000 clones; about nine tenths were seen once. The chain joins TRBV20-1 to TRBJ1-6, with 7 positions matching TRBD1. Material: blood. This sequence originates from a man aged 25 to 40 in good health. In DNA form, the CDR3 reads TGCAGTGCTAGTCTCCGGACAGGTTATAATTCACCCCTCCACTTT. Its protein product is CSASLRTGYNSPLHF.